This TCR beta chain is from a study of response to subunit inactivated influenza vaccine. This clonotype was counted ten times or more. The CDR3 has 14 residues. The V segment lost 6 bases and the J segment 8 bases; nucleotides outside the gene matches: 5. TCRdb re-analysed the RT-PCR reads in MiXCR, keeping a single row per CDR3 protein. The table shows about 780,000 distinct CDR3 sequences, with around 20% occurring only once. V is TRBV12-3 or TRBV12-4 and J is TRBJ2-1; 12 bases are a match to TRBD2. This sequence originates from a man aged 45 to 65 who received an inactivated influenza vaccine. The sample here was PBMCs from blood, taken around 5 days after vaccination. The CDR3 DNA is TGTGCCAGCAGGGCTAGCGGGGGGGGCGATGAGCAGTTCTTC. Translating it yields CASRASGGGDEQFF.